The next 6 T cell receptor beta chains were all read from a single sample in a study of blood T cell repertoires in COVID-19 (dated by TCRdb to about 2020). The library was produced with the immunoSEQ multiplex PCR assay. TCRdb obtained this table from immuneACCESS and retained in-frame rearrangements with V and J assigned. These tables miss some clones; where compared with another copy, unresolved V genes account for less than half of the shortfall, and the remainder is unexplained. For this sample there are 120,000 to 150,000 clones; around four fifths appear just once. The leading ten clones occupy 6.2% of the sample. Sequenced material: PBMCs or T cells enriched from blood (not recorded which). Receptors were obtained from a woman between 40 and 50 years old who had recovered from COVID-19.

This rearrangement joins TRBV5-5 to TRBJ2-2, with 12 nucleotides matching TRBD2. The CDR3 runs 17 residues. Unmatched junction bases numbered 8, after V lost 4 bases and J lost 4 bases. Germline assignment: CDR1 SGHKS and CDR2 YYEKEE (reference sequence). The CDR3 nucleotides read TGTGCCAGCAGCGCCGGGACTAGCGGGTACCTCACCGGGGAGCTGTTTTTT. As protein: CASSAGTSGYLTGELFF.

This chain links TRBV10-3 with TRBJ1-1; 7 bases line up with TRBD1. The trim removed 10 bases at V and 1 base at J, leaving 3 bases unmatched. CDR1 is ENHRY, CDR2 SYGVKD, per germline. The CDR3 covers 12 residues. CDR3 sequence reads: CATRQGNTEAFF. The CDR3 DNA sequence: TGTGCCACCAGACAGGGGAACACTGAAGCTTTCTTT.

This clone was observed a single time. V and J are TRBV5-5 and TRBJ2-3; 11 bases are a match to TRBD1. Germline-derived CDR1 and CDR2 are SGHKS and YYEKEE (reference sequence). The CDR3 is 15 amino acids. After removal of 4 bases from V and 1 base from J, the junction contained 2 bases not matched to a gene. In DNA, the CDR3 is TGTGCCAGCAGCGGGGGACAGGGGGGCACAGATACGCAGTATTTT. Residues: CASSGGQGGTDTQYF.

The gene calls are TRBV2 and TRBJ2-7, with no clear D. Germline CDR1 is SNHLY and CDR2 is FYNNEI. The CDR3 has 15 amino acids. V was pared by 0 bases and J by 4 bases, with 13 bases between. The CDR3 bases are TGTGCCAGCAGTGAAGCGCTGGGTAGCTTGTACGAGCAGTACTTC. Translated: CASSEALGSLYEQYF.

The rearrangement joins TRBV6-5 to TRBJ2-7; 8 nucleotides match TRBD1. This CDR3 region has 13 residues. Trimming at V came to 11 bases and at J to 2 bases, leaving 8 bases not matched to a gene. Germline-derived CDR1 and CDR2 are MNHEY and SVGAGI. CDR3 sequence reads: CAGGRGPTYEQYF. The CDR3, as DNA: TGTGCCGGAGGCAGGGGGCCGACCTACGAGCAGTACTTC.

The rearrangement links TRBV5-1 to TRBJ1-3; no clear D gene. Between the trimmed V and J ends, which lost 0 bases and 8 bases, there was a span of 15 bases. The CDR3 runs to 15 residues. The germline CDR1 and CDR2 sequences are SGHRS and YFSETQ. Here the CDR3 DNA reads TGCGCCAGCAGCTTGGCCGAGACCTCCGGGGACACCATATATTTT. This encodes CASSLAETSGDTIYF.